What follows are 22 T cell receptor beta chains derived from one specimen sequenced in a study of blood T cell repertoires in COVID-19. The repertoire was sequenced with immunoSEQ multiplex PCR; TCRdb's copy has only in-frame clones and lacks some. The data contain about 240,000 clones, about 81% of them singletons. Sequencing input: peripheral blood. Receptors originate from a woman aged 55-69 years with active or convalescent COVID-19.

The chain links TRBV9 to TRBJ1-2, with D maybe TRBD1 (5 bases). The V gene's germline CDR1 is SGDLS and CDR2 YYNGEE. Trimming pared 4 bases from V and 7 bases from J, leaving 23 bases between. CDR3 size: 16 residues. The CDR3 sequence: CASSSPLLGGGSGYTF. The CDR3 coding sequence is TGTGCCAGCAGCTCCCCCCTTCTGGGGGGGGGAAGTGGCTACACCTTC.

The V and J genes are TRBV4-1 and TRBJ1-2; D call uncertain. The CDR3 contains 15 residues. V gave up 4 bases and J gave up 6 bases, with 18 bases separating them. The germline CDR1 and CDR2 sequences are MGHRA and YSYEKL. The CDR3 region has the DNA TGCGCCAGCAGCCCCTCACCCAACCGCGGGGATGGCTACACCTTC. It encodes CASSPSPNRGDGYTF.

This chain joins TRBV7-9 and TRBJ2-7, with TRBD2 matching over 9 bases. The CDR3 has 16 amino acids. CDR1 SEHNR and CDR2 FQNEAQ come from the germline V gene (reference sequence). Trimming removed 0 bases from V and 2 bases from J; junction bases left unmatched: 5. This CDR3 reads CASSLAAAGGPYEQYF. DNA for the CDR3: TGTGCCAGCAGCTTAGCGGCCGCGGGGGGGCCCTACGAGCAGTACTTC.

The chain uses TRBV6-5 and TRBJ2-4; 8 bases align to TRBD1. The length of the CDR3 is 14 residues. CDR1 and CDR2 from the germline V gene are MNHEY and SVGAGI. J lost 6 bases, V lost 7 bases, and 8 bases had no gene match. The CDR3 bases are TGTGCCAGCACCCCCGGACAGGGACCAAACATTCAGTACTTC. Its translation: CASTPGQGPNIQYF.

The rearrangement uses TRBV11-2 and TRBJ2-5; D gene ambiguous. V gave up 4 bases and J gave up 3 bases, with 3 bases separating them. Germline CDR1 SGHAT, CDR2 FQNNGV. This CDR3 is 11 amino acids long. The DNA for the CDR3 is TGTGCCAGCAGCTCAAAAGAGACCCAGTACTTC. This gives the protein CASSSKETQYF.

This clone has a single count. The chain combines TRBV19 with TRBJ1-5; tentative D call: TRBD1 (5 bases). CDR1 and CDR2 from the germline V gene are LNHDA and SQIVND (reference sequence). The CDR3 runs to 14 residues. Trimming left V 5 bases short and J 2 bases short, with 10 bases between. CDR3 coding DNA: TGTGCCAGTAGTCTAGTGACAGGCAATCAGCCCCAGCATTTT. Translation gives CASSLVTGNQPQHF.

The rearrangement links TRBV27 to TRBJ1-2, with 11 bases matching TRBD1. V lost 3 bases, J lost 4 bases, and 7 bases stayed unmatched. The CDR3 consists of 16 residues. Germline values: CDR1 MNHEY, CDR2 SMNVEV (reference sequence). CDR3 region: CASSFSPGQGGYGYTF. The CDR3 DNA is TGTGCCAGCAGTTTTTCTCCGGGACAGGGGGGCTATGGCTACACCTTC.

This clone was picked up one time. The CDR3 bases are TGTGCCAGCAGCGTAGGACACCCGAGCTCTGGAAACACCATATATTTT. Amino acids: CASSVGHPSSGNTIYF. The chain combines TRBV9 with TRBJ1-3; unclear D gene. The V gene lost 0 bases and the J gene lost 0 bases, with 10 bases spanning the gap. CDR3 length: 16 amino acids. CDR1 is SGDLS, CDR2 YYNGEE, per germline. Variable domain in full (rest from reference TRBV9 and TRBJ1-3): DSGVTQTPKHLITATGQRVTLRCSPRSGDLSVYWYQQSLDQGLQFLIQYYNGEERAKGNILERFSAQQFPDLHSELNLSSLELGDSALYFCASSVGHPSSGNTIYFGEGSWLTVV.

CDR3 DNA sequence: TGTGCCAGCTCACCATATGACAGGTGGGCTGAAGCTTTCTTT. This encodes CASSPYDRWAEAFF. The chain recombines TRBV18 with TRBJ1-1; a possible D gene is TRBD1 (6 bases). The CDR3 is 14 residues long. Looked up from germline, CDR1 is KGHSH and CDR2 is LQKENI. The V end was cut by 2 bases, the J end by 6 bases, with 13 bases between.

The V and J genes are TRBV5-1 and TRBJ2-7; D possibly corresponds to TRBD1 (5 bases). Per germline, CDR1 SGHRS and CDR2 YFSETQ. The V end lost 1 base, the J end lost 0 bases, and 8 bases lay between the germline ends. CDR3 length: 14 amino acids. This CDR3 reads CASSLYQGSYEQYF. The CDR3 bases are TGCGCCAGCAGCTTGTATCAGGGCTCCTACGAGCAGTACTTC.

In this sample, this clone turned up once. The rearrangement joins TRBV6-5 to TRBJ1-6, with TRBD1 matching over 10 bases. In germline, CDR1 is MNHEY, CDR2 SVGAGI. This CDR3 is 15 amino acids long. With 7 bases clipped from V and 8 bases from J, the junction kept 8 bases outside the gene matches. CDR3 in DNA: TGTGCCAGCAAACGCCGGGACAGGGGTTATTCACCCCTCCACTTT. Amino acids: CASKRRDRGYSPLHF.

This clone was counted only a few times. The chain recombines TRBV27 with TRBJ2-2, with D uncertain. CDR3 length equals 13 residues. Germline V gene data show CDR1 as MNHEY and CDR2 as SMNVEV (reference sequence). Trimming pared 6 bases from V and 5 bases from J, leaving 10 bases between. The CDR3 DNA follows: TGTGCCAGCAGGATGAGAGAAACCGGGGAGCTGTTTTTT. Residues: CASRMRETGELFF.

The DNA of the CDR3 is TGTGCCAGCAGCTTTCCGGCCGCGGGATCGGAGACCCAGTACTTC. It is translated as CASSFPAAGSETQYF. The chain uses TRBV7-2 and TRBJ2-5, with TRBD2 as a possible D gene (6 bases). The CDR3 has 15 amino acids. Germline values: CDR1 SGHTA, CDR2 FQGNSA. Trimming removed 3 bases from V and 5 bases from J, with 16 bases in between.

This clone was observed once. CDR3 protein: CASSSRLVAFF. DNA for the CDR3: TGTGCCAGCAGCTCTAGGCTAGTAGCGTTCTTC. The chain joins TRBV7-8 to TRBJ2-1; D gene unclear. Trimming pared 4 bases from V and 15 bases from J, leaving 13 bases between. CDR1 and CDR2 from the germline V gene are SGHVS and FQNEAQ. The CDR3 spans 11 residues.

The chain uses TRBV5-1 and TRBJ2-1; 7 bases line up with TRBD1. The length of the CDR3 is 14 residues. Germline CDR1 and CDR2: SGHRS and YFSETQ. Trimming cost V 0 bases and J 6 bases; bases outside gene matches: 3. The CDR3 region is CASSLGDSFNEQFF. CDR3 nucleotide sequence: TGCGCCAGCAGCTTGGGGGACAGCTTCAATGAGCAGTTCTTC. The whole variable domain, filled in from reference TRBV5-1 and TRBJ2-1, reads KAGVTQTPRYLIKTRGQQVTLSCSPISGHRSVSWYQQTPGQGLQFLFEYFSETQRNKGNFPGRFSGRQFSNSRSEMNVSTLELGDSALYLCASSLGDSFNEQFFGPGTRLTVL.

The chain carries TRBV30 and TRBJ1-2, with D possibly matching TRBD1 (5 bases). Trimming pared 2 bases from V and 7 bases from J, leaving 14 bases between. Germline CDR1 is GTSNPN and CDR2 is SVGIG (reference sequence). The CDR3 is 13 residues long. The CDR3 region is CAWSRAQGLGYTF. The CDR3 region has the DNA TGTGCCTGGAGTAGGGCCCAGGGTCTTGGCTACACCTTC.

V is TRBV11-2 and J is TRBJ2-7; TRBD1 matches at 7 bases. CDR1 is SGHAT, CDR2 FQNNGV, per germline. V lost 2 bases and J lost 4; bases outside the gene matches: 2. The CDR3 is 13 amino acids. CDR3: CASSLSRGYEQYF. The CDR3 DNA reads TGTGCCAGCAGCTTAAGCAGGGGGTACGAGCAGTACTTC.

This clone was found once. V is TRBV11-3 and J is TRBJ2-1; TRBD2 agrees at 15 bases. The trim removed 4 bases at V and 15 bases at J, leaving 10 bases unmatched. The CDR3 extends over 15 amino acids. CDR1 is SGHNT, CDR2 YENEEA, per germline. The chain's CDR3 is CASSSARTSGGVRFF. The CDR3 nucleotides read TGTGCCAGCAGCTCAGCCCGGACTAGCGGGGGGGTCCGGTTCTTC.

CDR3 amino acids: CASSLGANEQYF. CDR3 DNA: TGTGCCAGCAGCTTAGGGGCAAATGAGCAGTACTTC. The rearrangement uses TRBV7-9 and TRBJ2-7; D gene uncertain. Trimming removed 1 base at V and 7 bases at J, with 8 bases between. Germline CDR1 SEHNR, CDR2 FQNEAQ (reference sequence). CDR3 size: 12 residues.

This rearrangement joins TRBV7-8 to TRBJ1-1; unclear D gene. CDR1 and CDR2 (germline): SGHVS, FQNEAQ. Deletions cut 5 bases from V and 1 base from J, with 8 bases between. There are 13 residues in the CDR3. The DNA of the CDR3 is TGTGCCAGCAGCCCGCAGAAGAACACTGAAGCTTTCTTT. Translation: CASSPQKNTEAFF.

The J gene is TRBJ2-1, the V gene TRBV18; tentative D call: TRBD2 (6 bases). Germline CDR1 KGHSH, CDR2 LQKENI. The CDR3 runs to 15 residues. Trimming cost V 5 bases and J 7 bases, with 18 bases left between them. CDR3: CASSTSLASKNEQFF. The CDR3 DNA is TGTGCCAGCTCAACAAGCCTAGCGTCGAAGAATGAGCAGTTCTTC.

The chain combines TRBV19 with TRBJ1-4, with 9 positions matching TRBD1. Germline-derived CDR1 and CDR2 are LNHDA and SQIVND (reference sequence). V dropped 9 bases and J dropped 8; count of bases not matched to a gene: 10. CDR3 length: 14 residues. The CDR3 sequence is CASLLQGADEKLFF. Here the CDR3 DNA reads TGTGCCAGCCTTTTACAGGGGGCGGACGAAAAACTGTTTTTT.